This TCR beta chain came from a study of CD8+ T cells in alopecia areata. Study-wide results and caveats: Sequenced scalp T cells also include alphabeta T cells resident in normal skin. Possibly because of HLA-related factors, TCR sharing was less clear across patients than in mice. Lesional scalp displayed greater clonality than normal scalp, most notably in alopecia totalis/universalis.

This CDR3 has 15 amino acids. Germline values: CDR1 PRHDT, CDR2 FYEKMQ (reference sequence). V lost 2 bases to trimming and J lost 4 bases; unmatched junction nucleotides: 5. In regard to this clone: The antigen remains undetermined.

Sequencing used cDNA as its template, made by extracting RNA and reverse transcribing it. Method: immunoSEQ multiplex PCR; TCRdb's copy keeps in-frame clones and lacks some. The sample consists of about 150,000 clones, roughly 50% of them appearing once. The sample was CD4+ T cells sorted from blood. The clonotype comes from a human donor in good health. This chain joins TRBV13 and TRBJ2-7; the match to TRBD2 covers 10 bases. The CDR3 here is CASSLKAGGTYEQYF. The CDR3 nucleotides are TGTGCCAGCAGCTTAAAAGCGGGGGGGACTTACGAGCAGTACTTC.